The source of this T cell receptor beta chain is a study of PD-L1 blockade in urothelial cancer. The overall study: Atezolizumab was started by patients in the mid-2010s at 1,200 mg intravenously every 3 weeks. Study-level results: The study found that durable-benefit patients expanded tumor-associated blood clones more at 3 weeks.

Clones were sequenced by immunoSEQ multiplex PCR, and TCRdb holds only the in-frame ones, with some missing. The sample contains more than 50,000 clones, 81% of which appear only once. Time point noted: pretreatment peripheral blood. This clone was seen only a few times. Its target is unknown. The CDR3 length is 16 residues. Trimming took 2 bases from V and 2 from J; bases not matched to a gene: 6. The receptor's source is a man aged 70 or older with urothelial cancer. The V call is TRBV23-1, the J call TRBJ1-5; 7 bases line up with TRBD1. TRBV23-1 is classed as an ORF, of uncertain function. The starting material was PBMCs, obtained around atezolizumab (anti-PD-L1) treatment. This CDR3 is CASSQHTGTGNQPQHF. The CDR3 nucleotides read TGCGCCAGCAGTCAACACACCGGGACAGGCAATCAGCCCCAGCATTTT.